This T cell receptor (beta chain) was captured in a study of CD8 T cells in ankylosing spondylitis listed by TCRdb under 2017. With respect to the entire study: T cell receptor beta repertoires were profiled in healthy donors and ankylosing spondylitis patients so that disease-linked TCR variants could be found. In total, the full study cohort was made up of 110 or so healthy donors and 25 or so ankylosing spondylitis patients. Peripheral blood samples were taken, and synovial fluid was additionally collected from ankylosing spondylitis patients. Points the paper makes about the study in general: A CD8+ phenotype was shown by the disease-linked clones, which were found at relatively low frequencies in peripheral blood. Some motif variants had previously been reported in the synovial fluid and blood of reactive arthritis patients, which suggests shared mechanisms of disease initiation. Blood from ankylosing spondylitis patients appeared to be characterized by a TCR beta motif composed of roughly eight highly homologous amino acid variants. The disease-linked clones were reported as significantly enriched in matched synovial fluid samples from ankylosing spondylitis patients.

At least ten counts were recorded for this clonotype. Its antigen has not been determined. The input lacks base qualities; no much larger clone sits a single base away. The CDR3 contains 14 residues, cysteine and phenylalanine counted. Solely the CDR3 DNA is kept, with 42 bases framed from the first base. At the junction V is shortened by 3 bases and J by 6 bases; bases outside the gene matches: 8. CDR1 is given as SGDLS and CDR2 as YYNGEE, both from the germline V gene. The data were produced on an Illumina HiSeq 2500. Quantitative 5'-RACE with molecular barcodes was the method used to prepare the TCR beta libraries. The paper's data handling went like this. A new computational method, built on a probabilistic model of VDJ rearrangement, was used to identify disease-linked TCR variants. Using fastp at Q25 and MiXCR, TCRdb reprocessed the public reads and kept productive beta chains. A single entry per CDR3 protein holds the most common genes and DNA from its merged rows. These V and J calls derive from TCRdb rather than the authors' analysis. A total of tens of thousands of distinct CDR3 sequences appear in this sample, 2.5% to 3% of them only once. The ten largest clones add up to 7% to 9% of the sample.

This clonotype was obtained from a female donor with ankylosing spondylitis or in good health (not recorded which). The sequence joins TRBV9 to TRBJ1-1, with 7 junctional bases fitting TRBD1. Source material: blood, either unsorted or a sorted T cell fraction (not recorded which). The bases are TGTGCCAGCAGCGCCACGACAGGGCGGTCTGAAGCTTTCTTT. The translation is CASSATTGRSEAFF.